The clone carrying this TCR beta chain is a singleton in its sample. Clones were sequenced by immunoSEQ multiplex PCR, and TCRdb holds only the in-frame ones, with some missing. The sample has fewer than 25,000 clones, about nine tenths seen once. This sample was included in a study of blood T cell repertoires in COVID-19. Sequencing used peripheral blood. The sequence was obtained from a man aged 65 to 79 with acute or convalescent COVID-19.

CDR3 DNA sequence: TGTGCCAGCAAGGGACTAGCGGCCGGACGCGAGTTCTTC. Protein: CASKGLAAGREFF. The chain carries TRBV2 and TRBJ2-1, with 11 positions matching TRBD2. From germline, CDR1 is SNHLY and CDR2 FYNNEI. CDR3 length equals 13 residues. Trimming took 7 bases from V and 14 from J; bases not matched to a gene: 10.